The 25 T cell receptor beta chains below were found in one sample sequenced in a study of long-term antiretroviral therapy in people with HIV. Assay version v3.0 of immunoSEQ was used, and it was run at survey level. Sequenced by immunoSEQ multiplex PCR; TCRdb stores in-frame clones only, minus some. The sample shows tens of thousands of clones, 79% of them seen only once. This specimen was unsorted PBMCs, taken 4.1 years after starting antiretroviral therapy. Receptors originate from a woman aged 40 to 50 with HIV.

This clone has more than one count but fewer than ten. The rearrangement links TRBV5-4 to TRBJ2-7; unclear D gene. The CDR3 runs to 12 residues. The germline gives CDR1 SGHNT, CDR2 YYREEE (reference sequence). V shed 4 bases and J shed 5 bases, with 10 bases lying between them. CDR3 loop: CASSPGFDEQYF. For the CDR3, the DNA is TGTGCCAGCAGCCCTGGGTTCGACGAGCAGTACTTC.

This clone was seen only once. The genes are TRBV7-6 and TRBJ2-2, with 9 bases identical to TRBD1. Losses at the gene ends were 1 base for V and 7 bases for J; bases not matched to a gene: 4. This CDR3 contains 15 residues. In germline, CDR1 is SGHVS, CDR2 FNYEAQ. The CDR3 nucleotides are TGTGCCAGCAGCTTAGTGGGACAGGGCCTCGGGGAGCTGTTTTTT. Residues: CASSLVGQGLGELFF.

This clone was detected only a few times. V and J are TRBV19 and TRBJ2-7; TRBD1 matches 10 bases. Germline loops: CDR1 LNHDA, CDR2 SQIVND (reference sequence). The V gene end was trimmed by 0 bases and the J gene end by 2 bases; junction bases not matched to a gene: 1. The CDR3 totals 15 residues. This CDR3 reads CASSIEGTGAYEQYF. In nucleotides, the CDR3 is TGTGCCAGTAGTATAGAGGGGACAGGGGCCTACGAGCAGTACTTC.

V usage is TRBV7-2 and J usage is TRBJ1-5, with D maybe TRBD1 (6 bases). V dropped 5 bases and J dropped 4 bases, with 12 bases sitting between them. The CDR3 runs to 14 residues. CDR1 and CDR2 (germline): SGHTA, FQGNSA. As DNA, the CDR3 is TGTGCCAGCAGCCCCGGGACACCTAATCAGCCCCAGCATTTT. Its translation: CASSPGTPNQPQHF.

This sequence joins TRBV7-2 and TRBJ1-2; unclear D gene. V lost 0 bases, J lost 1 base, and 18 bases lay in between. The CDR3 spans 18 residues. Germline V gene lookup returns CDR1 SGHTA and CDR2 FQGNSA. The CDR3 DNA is TGTGCCAGCAGCTTAGCTCGGGTCCTTAAACGGAATAACTATGGCTACACCTTC. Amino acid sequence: CASSLARVLKRNNYGYTF.

The CDR3: CASSYGRSYEQYF. The CDR3 DNA reads as TGCGCCAGCAGTTACGGGAGGTCCTACGAGCAGTACTTC. The chain employs TRBV10-2 and TRBJ2-7; 7 positions match TRBD2. There are 13 residues in the CDR3. The trim removed 5 bases at V and 1 base at J, leaving 2 bases unmatched. The germline V gene encodes CDR1 WSHSY and CDR2 SAAADI.

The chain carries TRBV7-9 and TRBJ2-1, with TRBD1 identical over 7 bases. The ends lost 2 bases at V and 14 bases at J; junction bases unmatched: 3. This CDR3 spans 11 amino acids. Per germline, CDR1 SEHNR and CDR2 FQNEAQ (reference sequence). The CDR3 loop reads CASSLFDREFF. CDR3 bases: TGTGCCAGCAGCTTATTCGACAGGGAGTTCTTC.

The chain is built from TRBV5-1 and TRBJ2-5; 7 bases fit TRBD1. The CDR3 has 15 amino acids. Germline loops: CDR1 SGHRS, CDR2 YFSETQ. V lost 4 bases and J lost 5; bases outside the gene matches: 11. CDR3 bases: TGCGCCAGCAGCGATCAGGACAGGACCTGGGAGACCCAGTACTTC. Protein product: CASSDQDRTWETQYF.

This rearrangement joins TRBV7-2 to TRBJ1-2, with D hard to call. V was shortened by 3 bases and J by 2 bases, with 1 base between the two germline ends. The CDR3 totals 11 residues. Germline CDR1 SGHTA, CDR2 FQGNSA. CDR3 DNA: TGTGCCAGCAGCTTGAACTATGGCTACACCTTC. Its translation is CASSLNYGYTF.

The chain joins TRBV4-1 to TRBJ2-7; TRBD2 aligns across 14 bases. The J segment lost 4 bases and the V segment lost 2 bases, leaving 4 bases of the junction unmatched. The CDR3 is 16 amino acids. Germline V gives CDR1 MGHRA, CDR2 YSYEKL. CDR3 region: CASSQRGLAGVYEQYF. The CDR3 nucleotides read TGCGCCAGCAGCCAACGGGGACTAGCGGGAGTGTACGAGCAGTACTTC.

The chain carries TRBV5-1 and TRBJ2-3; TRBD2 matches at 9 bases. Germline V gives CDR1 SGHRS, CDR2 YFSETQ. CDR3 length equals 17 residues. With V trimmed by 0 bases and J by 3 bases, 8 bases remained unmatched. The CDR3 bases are TGCGCCAGCAGCTTGGTTGGTAGCGGGGGACCTACAGATACGCAGTATTTT. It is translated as CASSLVGSGGPTDTQYF. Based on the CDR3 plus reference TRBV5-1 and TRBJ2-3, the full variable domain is KAGVTQTPRYLIKTRGQQVTLSCSPISGHRSVSWYQQTPGQGLQFLFEYFSETQRNKGNFPGRFSGRQFSNSRSEMNVSTLELGDSALYLCASSLVGSGGPTDTQYFGPGTRLTVL.

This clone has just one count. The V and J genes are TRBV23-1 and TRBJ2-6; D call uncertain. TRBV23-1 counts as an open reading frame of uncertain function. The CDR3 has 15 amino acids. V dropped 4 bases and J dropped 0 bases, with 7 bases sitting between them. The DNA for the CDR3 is TGCGCCAGCAGTCCTCGCGTCTCTGGGGCCAACGTCCTGACTTTC. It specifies CASSPRVSGANVLTF.

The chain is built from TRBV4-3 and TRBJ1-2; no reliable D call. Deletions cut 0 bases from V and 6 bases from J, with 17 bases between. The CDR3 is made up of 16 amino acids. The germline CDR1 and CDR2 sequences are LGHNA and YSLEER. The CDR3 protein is CASSQDPPREGDGYTF. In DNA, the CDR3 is TGCGCCAGCAGCCAAGATCCCCCGAGGGAGGGTGATGGCTACACCTTC.

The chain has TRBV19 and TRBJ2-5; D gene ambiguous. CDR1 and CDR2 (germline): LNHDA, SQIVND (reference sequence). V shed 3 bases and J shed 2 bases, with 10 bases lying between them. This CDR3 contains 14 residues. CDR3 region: CASSIGQSQETQYF. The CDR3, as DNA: TGTGCCAGTAGTATCGGGCAGTCACAAGAGACCCAGTACTTC.

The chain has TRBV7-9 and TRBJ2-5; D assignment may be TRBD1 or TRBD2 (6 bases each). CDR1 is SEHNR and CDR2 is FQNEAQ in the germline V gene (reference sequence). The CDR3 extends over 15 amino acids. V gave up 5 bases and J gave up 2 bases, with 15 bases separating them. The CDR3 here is CASSPDGGPQETQYF. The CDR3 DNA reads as TGTGCCAGCAGCCCGGATGGGGGGCCACAAGAGACCCAGTACTTC.

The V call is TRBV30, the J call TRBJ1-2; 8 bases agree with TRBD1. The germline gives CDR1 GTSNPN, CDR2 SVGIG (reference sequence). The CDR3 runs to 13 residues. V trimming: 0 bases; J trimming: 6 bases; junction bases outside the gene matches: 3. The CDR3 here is CAWSVGRGHGYTF. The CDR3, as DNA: TGTGCCTGGAGTGTGGGCAGGGGGCATGGCTACACCTTC.

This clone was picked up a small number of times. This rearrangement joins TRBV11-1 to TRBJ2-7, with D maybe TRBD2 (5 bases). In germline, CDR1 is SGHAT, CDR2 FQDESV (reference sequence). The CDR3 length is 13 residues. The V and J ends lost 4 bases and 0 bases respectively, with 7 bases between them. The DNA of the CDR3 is TGTGCCAGCAGCTCGACTATCTCCTACGAGCAGTACTTC. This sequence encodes CASSSTISYEQYF.

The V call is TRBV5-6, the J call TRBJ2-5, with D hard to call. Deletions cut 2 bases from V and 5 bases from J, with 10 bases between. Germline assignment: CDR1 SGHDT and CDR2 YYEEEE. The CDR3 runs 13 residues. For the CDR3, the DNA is TGTGCCAGCAGCTTCCGACTCGTGGAGACCCAGTACTTC. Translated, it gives CASSFRLVETQYF.

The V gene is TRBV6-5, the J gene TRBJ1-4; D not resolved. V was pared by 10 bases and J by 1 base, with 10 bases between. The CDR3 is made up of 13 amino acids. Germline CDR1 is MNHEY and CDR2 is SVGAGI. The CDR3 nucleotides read TGTGCCACGGCGCGGAAAACTAATGAAAAACTGTTTTTT. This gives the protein CATARKTNEKLFF.

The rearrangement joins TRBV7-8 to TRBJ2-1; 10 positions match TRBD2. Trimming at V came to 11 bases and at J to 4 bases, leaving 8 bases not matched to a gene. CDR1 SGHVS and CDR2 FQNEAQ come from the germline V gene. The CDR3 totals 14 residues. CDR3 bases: TGTGCCTCCTCCCTAGCGGGAGTTTACAATGAGCAGTTCTTC. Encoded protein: CASSLAGVYNEQFF.

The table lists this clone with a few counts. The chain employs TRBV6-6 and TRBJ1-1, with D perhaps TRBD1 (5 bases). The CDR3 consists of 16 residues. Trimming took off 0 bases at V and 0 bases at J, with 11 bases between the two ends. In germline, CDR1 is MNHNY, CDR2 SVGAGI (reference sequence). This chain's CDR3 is CASSYSPGPMNTEAFF. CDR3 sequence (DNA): TGTGCCAGCAGTTACTCGCCGGGGCCCATGAACACTGAAGCTTTCTTT.

The CDR3 nucleotides read TGTGCCAGCAGTGAAAGACAGACCACTGAAGCTTTCTTT. Its translation is CASSERQTTEAFF. The gene calls are TRBV2 and TRBJ1-1; a weak D match, TRBD1 (5 bases). Germline CDR1 SNHLY, CDR2 FYNNEI. CDR3 length: 13 amino acids. The V end was cut by 2 bases, the J end by 4 bases, with 8 bases between.

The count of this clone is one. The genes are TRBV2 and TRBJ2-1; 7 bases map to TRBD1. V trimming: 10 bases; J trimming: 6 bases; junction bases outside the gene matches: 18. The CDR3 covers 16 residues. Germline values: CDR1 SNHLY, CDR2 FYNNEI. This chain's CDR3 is CAITGGTTGSINEQFF. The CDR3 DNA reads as TGTGCCATCACAGGCGGTACGACAGGGTCCATCAATGAGCAGTTCTTC.

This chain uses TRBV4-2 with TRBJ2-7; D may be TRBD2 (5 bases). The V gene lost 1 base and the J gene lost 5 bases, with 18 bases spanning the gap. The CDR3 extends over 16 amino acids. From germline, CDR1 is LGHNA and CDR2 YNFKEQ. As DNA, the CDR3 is TGTGCCAGCAGCCAAGGGTTAGGCGGACTTGAAAACGAGCAGTACTTC. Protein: CASSQGLGGLENEQYF.

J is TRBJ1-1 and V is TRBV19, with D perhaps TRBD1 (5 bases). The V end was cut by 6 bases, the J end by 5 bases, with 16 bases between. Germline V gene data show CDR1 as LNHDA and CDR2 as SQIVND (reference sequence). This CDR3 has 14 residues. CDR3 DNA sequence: TGTGCCAGTAGCTCCTTGGGGGGGAGGACTGAAGCTTTCTTT. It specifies CASSSLGGRTEAFF. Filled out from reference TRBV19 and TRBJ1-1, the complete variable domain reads DGGITQSPKYLFRKEGQNVTLSCEQNLNHDAMYWYRQDPGQGLRLIYYSQIVNDFQKGDIAEGYSVSREKKESFPLTVTSAQKNPTAFYLCASSSLGGRTEAFFGQGTRLTVV.